These 6 T cell receptor beta chains came from one sample sequenced in a study of T-cell memory formation after mild COVID-19. Via MiXCR, TCRdb re-called the 5' RACE reads, giving one row per CDR3 protein. The sample includes a few hundred thousand distinct CDR3 sequences, approximately 8% seen only once; the top ten take approximately 23%. The sample comprised PBMCs or a T cell subset sorted from them (not recorded which). These receptors were obtained from a young man who had mild COVID-19 (a few samples of this study predate the infection). Cell type and time point are not known.

This clonotype was recorded a few times. The chain has TRBV20-1 and TRBJ1-1; TRBD1 is a possible D gene (5 bases). This CDR3 has 13 residues. Trimming cost V 6 bases and J 0 bases, with 11 bases left between them. Germline-derived CDR1 and CDR2 are DFQATT and SNEGSKA (reference sequence). The CDR3 DNA sequence: TGCAGTGCGTCGAGACAGTTGAACACTGAAGCTTTCTTT. It specifies CSASRQLNTEAFF.

On this clonotype: The CDR3 does not end in the conserved phenylalanine or tryptophan, so this is likely a read error. The DNA is left out, because the CDR3 cannot be placed on it with certainty; the CDR3 is given as TCRdb lists it. This chain links TRBV6-1 with TRBJ2-7. The germline V gene encodes CDR1 MNHNS and CDR2 SASEGT. The CDR3 length is 13 residues, termini included. The CDR3 is CAISVEETTRILS.

The chain has TRBV7-8 and TRBJ2-3, with TRBD1 matching over 9 bases. Trimming at V came to 5 bases and at J to 5 bases, leaving 8 bases not matched to a gene. The CDR3 covers 15 residues. From germline, CDR1 is SGHVS and CDR2 FQNEAQ. CDR3 in DNA: TGTGCCAGCAGCCCTCGACAGGGGGAGGTAGATACGCAGTATTTT. This codes for CASSPRQGEVDTQYF. Variable domain in full (rest from reference TRBV7-8 and TRBJ2-3): GAGVSQSPRYKVAKRGQDVALRCDPISGHVSLFWYQQALGQGPEFLTYFQNEAQLDKSGLPSDRFFAERPEGSVSTLKIQRTQQEDSAVYLCASSPRQGEVDTQYFGPGTRLTVL.

This clonotype showed up many times. The V gene is TRBV7-2, the J gene TRBJ1-1; D gene ambiguous. Germline assignment: CDR1 SGHTA and CDR2 FQGNSA. CDR3 length: 13 amino acids. V shed 4 bases and J shed 5 bases, with 11 bases lying between them. The CDR3, as DNA: TGTGCCAGCAGCTCAGGAGTCAGAACTGAAGCTTTCTTT. This sequence encodes CASSSGVRTEAFF.

The chain has TRBV5-5 and TRBJ1-2; D not resolved. The germline V gene has CDR1 SGHKS and CDR2 YYEKEE (reference sequence). There are 14 residues in the CDR3. V was trimmed by 0 bases and J by 5 bases, leaving 11 bases between them. The CDR3 is CASSLGHRVYGYTF. CDR3 sequence (DNA): TGTGCCAGCAGCTTGGGGCATCGGGTGTATGGCTACACCTTC. The full variable domain, in which reference TRBV5-5 and TRBJ1-2 provide the parts outside the CDR3, is DAGVTQSPTHLIKTRGQQVTLRCSPISGHKSVSWYQQVLGQGPQFIFQYYEKEERGRGNFPDRFSARQFPNYSSELNVNALLLGDSALYLCASSLGHRVYGYTFGSGTRLTVV.

This clonotype has more than one count but fewer than ten. The CDR3: CASSLRGEGTDTQYF. Written as DNA, the CDR3 is TGTGCCAGCAGTCTACGCGGGGAGGGAACAGATACGCAGTATTTT. The chain combines TRBV6-5 with TRBJ2-3, with 7 bases matching TRBD2. V lost 5 bases and J lost 3; bases outside the gene matches: 8. There are 15 residues in the CDR3. Per germline, CDR1 MNHEY and CDR2 SVGAGI.